This T cell receptor beta chain was observed in a study of CD8+CD57+ T cells in acquired aplastic anemia. About the research overall: Mean yield of DNA from sorted CD4+ and CD8+ cells was 2.5 to 4 ug. General study findings and limits: Patients versus controls showed no significant CD8+ Simpson's diversity difference.

It was genomic DNA that served as the template for profiling TCR beta VDJ and CDR3. TCRdb analysed the reads with MiXCR anew, one entry per CDR3 protein. In the table there are hundreds of thousands of distinct CDR3 sequences, around 68% of which are singletons. Trimming cost V 6 bases and J 4 bases, with 10 bases left between them. Germline V CDR1 and CDR2: ENHRY, SYGVKD. The CDR3 is 13 residues long. On this clonotype: Its cognate antigen is unknown.

The source of this sequence is a human donor in good health, serving as a control. Sequenced input: sorted CD4+, CD8+, or CD8+CD57+ T cells (not recorded which) from PBMCs. The V and J genes are TRBV10-3 and TRBJ2-1, with D perhaps matching TRBD1 (5 bases). This CDR3 reads CAIRGLDYNEQFF. The CDR3 coding sequence is TGTGCCATCAGGGGGCTAGATTACAATGAGCAGTTCTTC.